This T cell receptor (beta chain) was captured in a study of technical replicates of blood from several donors. This CDR3 is 13 amino acids long. Here immunoSEQ multiplex PCR was the method, and the copy in TCRdb shows in-frame clones only, minus some. Here the sample spans more than 90,000 clones, around 95% being singletons. This clone was picked up one time. The clonotype comes from a human donor in good health. This chain links TRBV21-1 with TRBJ2-7; the D segment call TRBD2 is taken from the table without a DNA check. TRBV21-1 is a pseudogene. Sequenced sample: T cells isolated from PBMCs. CDR3 sequence reads: CASSKGSSYEQYF. The CDR3 DNA reads TGTGCCAGCAGCAAAGGGAGCTCCTACGAGCAGTACTTC.